A single sample gave rise to the 16 T cell receptor beta chains below, sequenced in a study of shared clonotypes between healthy human individuals. Data came from immunoSEQ multiplex PCR; TCRdb stores just in-frame clones and leaves some out. This sample has around 690,000 clones, with around 91% found just once. Sequenced material: memory CD8+ T cells from PBMCs. Documented subset: CD45RO+ cells pooled with CCR7-negative TemRA cells. The receptors shown here come from a man between 18 and 29 years old in good health. Some clones in this sample may be carry-over from other donors' samples.

This clone was detected only a few times. The chain combines TRBV7-6 with TRBJ2-1; 7 bases are shared with TRBD1. After removal of 4 bases from V and 5 bases from J, the junction contained 5 bases not matched to a gene. Germline V gives CDR1 SGHVS, CDR2 FNYEAQ. The CDR3 consists of 14 residues. CDR3 coding DNA: TGTGCCAGCAGCTCCCGGGACAGCCACAATGAGCAGTTCTTC. Encoded protein: CASSSRDSHNEQFF.

V usage is TRBV28 and J usage is TRBJ1-5; D gene unclear. V lost 2 bases, J lost 9 bases, and 11 bases lay in between. The CDR3 is 13 amino acids. CDR1 and CDR2 from the germline V gene are MDHEN and SYDVKM. Here the CDR3 reads CASSLQDRVPQHF. The CDR3 nucleotides read TGTGCCAGCAGTTTACAAGATCGGGTGCCCCAGCATTTT.

V and J are TRBV4-3 and TRBJ2-3; 13 positions match TRBD2. Trimming cost V 4 bases and J 2 bases; bases outside gene matches: 12. CDR3 size: 19 residues. Germline V gives CDR1 LGHNA, CDR2 YSLEER. The CDR3 sequence: CASSPSGTSGIFHTDTQYF. The CDR3 DNA sequence: TGCGCCAGCAGCCCGTCGGGGACTAGCGGGATTTTCCACACAGATACGCAGTATTTT.

The genes are TRBV27 and TRBJ1-5; no definite D call. Trimming cost V 6 bases and J 7 bases, with 16 bases left between them. The CDR3 loop spans 14 amino acids. Per germline, CDR1 MNHEY and CDR2 SMNVEV (reference sequence). CDR3 bases: TGTGCCAGCAGCTCCAAGGTAGACCAACAGCCCCAGCATTTT. Its protein is CASSSKVDQQPQHF.

In regard to this clone: Other DNA sequences within the sample encode an identical CDR3. The chain carries TRBV19 and TRBJ1-1, with a tentative D call TRBD1 (5 bases). Germline V CDR1 and CDR2: LNHDA, SQIVND (reference sequence). V shed 2 bases and J shed 1 base, with 8 bases lying between them. CDR3 length: 14 residues. CDR3 nucleotides: TGTGCCAGTAGTATACGGGGCCCGAACACTGAAGCTTTCTTT. Amino acid sequence: CASSIRGPNTEAFF.

This chain joins TRBV28 and TRBJ1-5; perhaps TRBD1 as D (6 bases). The germline V gene has CDR1 MDHEN and CDR2 SYDVKM. The V end lost 5 bases, the J end lost 7 bases, and 12 bases lay between the germline ends. The CDR3 has 13 residues. The CDR3 loop is CASSPLDSQPQHF. For the CDR3, the DNA is TGTGCCAGCAGTCCTCTGGACAGCCAGCCCCAGCATTTT.

The CDR3 reads CASSPNMDTQYF. In DNA, the CDR3 is TGTGCCAGCAGTCCCAATATGGATACGCAGTATTTT. The chain has TRBV28 and TRBJ2-3; D is ambiguous. V lost 5 bases and J 6 bases, leaving 9 bases between the germline ends. Germline V CDR1 and CDR2: MDHEN, SYDVKM. The CDR3 has 12 amino acids. Filled out from reference TRBV28 and TRBJ2-3, the complete variable domain reads DVKVTQSSRYLVKRTGEKVFLECVQDMDHENMFWYRQDPGLGLRLIYFSYDVKMKEKGDIPEGYSVSREKKERFSLILESASTNQTSMYLCASSPNMDTQYFGPGTRLTVL.

The chain employs TRBV6-6 and TRBJ2-7, with D unresolved. The germline V gene encodes CDR1 MNHNY and CDR2 SVGAGI (reference sequence). V lost 7 bases and J 2 bases, leaving 12 bases between the germline ends. This CDR3 is built from 13 residues. The CDR3: CASTKLETYEQYF. The CDR3 nucleotides are TGTGCCAGCACCAAGCTGGAAACCTACGAGCAGTACTTC.

The genes are TRBV28 and TRBJ1-5; no reliable D call. V was pared by 2 bases and J by 0 bases, with 8 bases between. The CDR3 runs 15 residues. Germline CDR1 MDHEN, CDR2 SYDVKM. CDR3 region: CASSLGVVSNQPQHF. CDR3 nucleotides: TGTGCCAGCAGTTTAGGGGTGGTTAGCAATCAGCCCCAGCATTTT.

The chain is built from TRBV5-8 and TRBJ1-2; weak D call: TRBD1 (6 bases). The ends were cut back, 0 bases at V and 5 bases at J, with 17 bases in the middle. There are 16 residues in the CDR3. Germline loops: CDR1 SGHTS, CDR2 YDEGEE. CDR3 coding DNA: TGTGCCAGCAGCTTGGCCAGGGGAGCCCCGAGATATGGCTACACCTTC. It is translated as CASSLARGAPRYGYTF.

CDR3 nucleotide sequence: TGTGCCAGCAGTTTAGAAGCCCCTAGCACAGATACGCAGTATTTT. Translation: CASSLEAPSTDTQYF. The chain carries TRBV28 and TRBJ2-3; D is unclear. Between the trimmed V and J ends, which lost 2 bases and 0 bases, there was a span of 9 bases. The CDR3 has 15 amino acids. Germline CDR1 and CDR2: MDHEN and SYDVKM.

The chain links TRBV19 to TRBJ1-2; D remains ambiguous. The germline gives CDR1 LNHDA, CDR2 SQIVND (reference sequence). Trimming took off 2 bases at V and 6 bases at J, with 13 bases between the two ends. CDR3 length: 14 amino acids. The CDR3 nucleotides are TGTGCCAGTAGTATACGAGGACTTCTCAATGGCTACACCTTC. Protein product: CASSIRGLLNGYTF.

The V gene is TRBV9, the J gene TRBJ1-1; TRBD1 aligns across 7 bases. Looked up from germline, CDR1 is SGDLS and CDR2 is YYNGEE. The CDR3 sequence is 14 residues long. With V trimmed by 4 bases and J by 0 bases, 3 bases remained unmatched. DNA of the CDR3: TGTGCCAGCAGCAAAACAGGGGTGAACACTGAAGCTTTCTTT. This sequence encodes CASSKTGVNTEAFF. Based on the CDR3 plus reference TRBV9 and TRBJ1-1, the full variable domain is DSGVTQTPKHLITATGQRVTLRCSPRSGDLSVYWYQQSLDQGLQFLIQYYNGEERAKGNILERFSAQQFPDLHSELNLSSLELGDSALYFCASSKTGVNTEAFFGQGTRLTVV.

V and J are TRBV11-3 and TRBJ2-1; 8 nucleotides align to TRBD2. J lost 9 bases, V lost 4 bases, and 5 bases had no gene match. Germline CDR1 reads SGHNT; CDR2 reads YENEEA. The CDR3 covers 13 residues. The CDR3 region has the DNA TGTGCCAGCAGCTCCACTAGCGGCCCTGAGCAGTTCTTC. Its protein is CASSSTSGPEQFF.

The chain has TRBV5-1 and TRBJ2-7; TRBD1 matches at 8 bases. The CDR3 consists of 14 residues. Per the germline V gene, CDR1 is SGHRS and CDR2 is YFSETQ. The V gene end was trimmed by 4 bases and the J gene end by 4 bases; junction bases not matched to a gene: 7. The CDR3 loop is CASSRGQGIYEQYF. CDR3 nucleotide sequence: TGCGCCAGCAGCCGTGGACAGGGTATATACGAGCAGTACTTC.

CDR3 amino acids: CASSPPYSPTGELFF. CDR3 nucleotides: TGTGCCAGCAGCCCCCCATACTCCCCCACCGGGGAGCTGTTTTTT. This chain connects TRBV7-9 to TRBJ2-2, with unresolved D. Per the germline V gene, CDR1 is SEHNR and CDR2 is FQNEAQ (reference sequence). There are 15 residues in the CDR3. V lost 5 bases and J 4 bases, leaving 14 bases between the germline ends. The full variable domain, completed using reference TRBV7-9 and TRBJ2-2, is DTGVSQNPRHKITKRGQNVTFRCDPISEHNRLYWYRQTLGQGPEFLTYFQNEAQLEKSRLLSDRFSAERPKGSFSTLEIQRTEQGDSAMYLCASSPPYSPTGELFFGEGSRLTVL.